A single sample gave rise to the 26 T cell receptor beta chains below, sequenced in a study of T cells of healthy individuals. From the 5' RACE reads, TCRdb called clonotypes with MiXCR, one entry per CDR3 protein. The table lists about 63,000 distinct CDR3 sequences, roughly 17% of them singletons. The origin of the receptors is a human donor in good health.

This clonotype appeared a few times. The J gene is TRBJ1-1, the V gene TRBV6-2 or TRBV6-3, with 7 nucleotides matching TRBD1. Looked up from germline, CDR1 is MNHEY and CDR2 is SVGEGT. V dropped 2 bases and J dropped 7; count of bases not matched to a gene: 4. The CDR3 contains 13 residues. The CDR3 DNA reads TGTGCCAGCAGTTACCACAGGGGCGGTGAAGCTTTCTTT. Translating gives CASSYHRGGEAFF.

The J gene is TRBJ1-5, the V gene TRBV28; 9 bases fit TRBD1. Looked up from germline, CDR1 is MDHEN and CDR2 is SYDVKM. The trim removed 6 bases at V and 0 bases at J, leaving 6 bases unmatched. The CDR3 spans 16 residues. DNA for the CDR3: TGTGCCAGCAGCCAGGGACAGGGCGGTAGCAATCAGCCCCAGCATTTT. Protein: CASSQGQGGSNQPQHF.

This clonotype was found many times. The rearrangement links TRBV5-1 to TRBJ2-1, with TRBD1 as a possible D gene (6 bases). Per germline, CDR1 SGHRS and CDR2 YFSETQ. This CDR3 region has 13 residues. V was clipped by 4 bases and J by 5 bases, with 10 bases between them. The CDR3 bases are TGCGCCAGCAGCGTAGAGGGGGACAATGAGCAGTTCTTC. The encoded protein is CASSVEGDNEQFF.

This clonotype was detected a few times. The J gene is TRBJ2-5, the V gene TRBV6-2 or TRBV6-3, with D unresolved. The germline gives CDR1 MNHEY, CDR2 SVGEGT. This CDR3 spans 15 amino acids. V lost 0 bases and J lost 2, with 10 bases in between. CDR3: CASSYSELLQETQYF. The CDR3 coding sequence is TGTGCCAGCAGTTACTCAGAACTACTACAAGAGACCCAGTACTTC.

The rearrangement joins TRBV7-9 to TRBJ2-5; D is possibly TRBD1 or TRBD2 (5 bases each). CDR1 SEHNR and CDR2 FQNEAQ come from the germline V gene (reference sequence). The CDR3 totals 16 residues. V was shortened by 1 base and J by 3 bases, with 15 bases between the two germline ends. CDR3 loop: CASSLGGTGTEETQYF. The CDR3 bases are TGTGCCAGCAGCTTAGGGGGTACCGGGACGGAAGAGACCCAGTACTTC.

This clonotype came up a few times. The chain has TRBV4-1 and TRBJ2-3; 8 bases match TRBD2. Looked up from germline, CDR1 is MGHRA and CDR2 is YSYEKL. The CDR3 runs to 17 residues. J lost 4 bases, V lost 0 bases, and 9 bases had no gene match. The CDR3 DNA is TGCGCCAGCAGCCAAGATGGTGCGGGAGGAGTGGCAGATACGCAGTATTTT. It is translated as CASSQDGAGGVADTQYF.

The chain is built from TRBV27 and TRBJ1-1; 7 bases agree with TRBD1. This CDR3 spans 16 amino acids. Germline V gene lookup returns CDR1 MNHEY and CDR2 SMNVEV (reference sequence). V lost 5 bases, J lost 0 bases, and 9 bases stayed unmatched. The CDR3 here is CASSTPGGGMNTEAFF. CDR3 DNA: TGTGCCAGCAGTACCCCGGGAGGGGGCATGAACACTGAAGCTTTCTTT.

This clonotype has more than one count but fewer than ten. The gene calls are TRBV5-1 and TRBJ2-7; 9 bases align to TRBD1. CDR3 length: 14 residues. Trimming at V came to 4 bases and at J to 4 bases, leaving 6 bases not matched to a gene. Germline loops: CDR1 SGHRS, CDR2 YFSETQ. The CDR3 nucleotides are TGCGCCAGCAGCCCACGGGACAGGGCTTACGAGCAGTACTTC. This gives the protein CASSPRDRAYEQYF.

This chain connects TRBV9 to TRBJ2-4; 12 positions agree with TRBD2. After removal of 2 bases from V and 4 bases from J, the junction contained 4 bases not matched to a gene. The germline V gene has CDR1 SGDLS and CDR2 YYNGEE. This CDR3 has 16 residues. This CDR3 is CASSVSTSGGKNIQYF. In nucleotides, the CDR3 is TGTGCCAGCAGCGTTTCTACTAGCGGGGGGAAAAACATTCAGTACTTC.

The V gene is TRBV6-5, the J gene TRBJ1-4; possible D gene TRBD1, 5 bases. Trimming pared 4 bases from V and 4 bases from J, leaving 7 bases between. This CDR3 is built from 13 residues. CDR1 and CDR2 (germline): MNHEY, SVGAGI. Here the CDR3 reads CASSSGYNEKLFF. For the CDR3, the DNA is TGTGCCAGCAGTTCAGGGTATAATGAAAAACTGTTTTTT.

This clonotype was counted between two and nine times. The chain joins TRBV5-1 to TRBJ1-1; D remains ambiguous. Trimming took off 4 bases at V and 4 bases at J, with 11 bases between the two ends. CDR1 and CDR2 from the germline V gene are SGHRS and YFSETQ. This CDR3 spans 13 amino acids. The CDR3 region is CASSTTVGTEAFF. The DNA of the CDR3 is TGCGCCAGCAGCACGACGGTTGGCACTGAAGCTTTCTTT. Drawing the rest from reference TRBV5-1 and TRBJ1-1, the complete variable domain is KAGVTQTPRYLIKTRGQQVTLSCSPISGHRSVSWYQQTPGQGLQFLFEYFSETQRNKGNFPGRFSGRQFSNSRSEMNVSTLELGDSALYLCASSTTVGTEAFFGQGTRLTVV.

This clonotype is medium-sized within its sample. The chain is built from TRBV6-4 and TRBJ1-1, with D possibly matching TRBD1 (5 bases). Per the germline V gene, CDR1 is MRHNA and CDR2 is SNTAGT. The CDR3 is 13 amino acids. The ends were cut back, 2 bases at V and 2 bases at J, with 6 bases in the middle. CDR3 loop: CASSDRDNTEAFF. The CDR3 DNA reads as TGTGCCAGCAGTGACCGGGACAACACTGAAGCTTTCTTT.

V is TRBV12-3 or TRBV12-4 and J is TRBJ2-2; 9 bases align to TRBD1. The CDR3 is 15 amino acids. V shed 3 bases and J 6 bases; nucleotides not matched to a gene: 5. The CDR3 DNA reads TGTGCCAGCAGTTTGAGGGACAGGGAATCCGGGGAGCTGTTTTTT. Translation: CASSLRDRESGELFF.

This clonotype was seen a handful of times. The chain carries TRBV7-2 and TRBJ2-7; TRBD2 matches at 9 bases. Germline loops: CDR1 SGHTA, CDR2 FQGNSA. The junction had 4 bases not matched to a gene; V was cut back by 1 base and J by 6 bases. The CDR3 has 14 amino acids. CDR3 DNA sequence: TGTGCCAGCAGCTTAGGCGGGGGGGCCGGCGAGCAGTACTTC. It codes for CASSLGGGAGEQYF.

This clonotype was seen at least ten times. The chain couples TRBV19 to TRBJ2-4; TRBD1 aligns across 9 bases. The germline CDR1 and CDR2 sequences are LNHDA and SQIVND (reference sequence). J lost 0 bases, V lost 10 bases, and 13 bases had no gene match. The CDR3 has 17 residues. The CDR3 sequence is CATDDRGRGIAKNIQYF. In nucleotides, the CDR3 is TGTGCCACCGACGACAGGGGGAGAGGGATAGCCAAAAACATTCAGTACTTC.

In its sample, this clonotype was seen many times. The rearrangement uses TRBV18 and TRBJ2-3; the D gene is possibly TRBD1 (5 bases). V dropped 3 bases and J dropped 3 bases, with 10 bases sitting between them. Germline-derived CDR1 and CDR2 are KGHSH and LQKENI. The CDR3 runs to 14 residues. The CDR3 nucleotides are TGTGCCAGCTCACCGGGGCGGTCAACAGATACGCAGTATTTT. Translating gives CASSPGRSTDTQYF.

On this clonotype itself: At one boundary the junction diverges from the germline segment, which might be a read error. V is TRBV5-1 and J is TRBJ1-5; 8 nucleotides line up with TRBD1. CDR3 size: 17 residues. CDR1 and CDR2 from the germline V gene are SGHRS and YFSETQ. The DNA of the CDR3 is TGTGCCAGCAGCTCACCAGCCGGCACAGGGGGTAATCAGCCCCAGCATTTT. It specifies CASSSPAGTGGNQPQHF. Combining the CDR3 with reference TRBV5-1 and TRBJ1-5 gives the whole variable domain KAGVTQTPRYLIKTRGQQVTLSCSPISGHRSVSWYQQTPGQGLQFLFEYFSETQRNKGNFPGRFSGRQFSNSRSEMNVSTLELGDSALYLCASSSPAGTGGNQPQHFGDGTRLSIL.

This clonotype was observed a handful of times. The chain links TRBV14 to TRBJ1-6, with D perhaps matching TRBD1 (5 bases). This CDR3 comprises 14 residues. From germline, CDR1 is SGHDN and CDR2 FVKESK. The germline V and J ends were trimmed by 4 bases and 9 bases, with 13 bases remaining between them. The CDR3 nucleotides are TGTGCCAGCAGCCCCTTCCAGGGCGGTTCACCCCTCCACTTT. It yields the protein CASSPFQGGSPLHF.

This clonotype has a handful of counts. V gene TRBV18 combines with J gene TRBJ1-1; 7 bases are shared with TRBD1. The J segment lost 3 bases and the V segment lost 6 bases, leaving 7 bases of the junction unmatched. The CDR3 is 14 amino acids. Germline CDR1 reads KGHSH; CDR2 reads LQKENI. The CDR3 sequence: CASSPTGLDTEAFF. DNA of the CDR3: TGTGCCAGCTCTCCGACAGGGTTAGACACTGAAGCTTTCTTT.

The genes are TRBV20-1 and TRBJ2-3; D is uncertain. Germline CDR1 and CDR2: DFQATT and SNEGSKA (reference sequence). Trimming left V 0 bases short and J 6 bases short, with 13 bases between. The CDR3 covers 14 residues. The CDR3 protein is CSARDTARTDTQYF. The CDR3 DNA follows: TGCAGTGCTAGAGATACAGCAAGAACGGATACGCAGTATTTT.

This clonotype was counted ten times or more. The chain joins TRBV4-1 to TRBJ1-1; D not certain. This CDR3 is built from 12 residues. Per the germline V gene, CDR1 is MGHRA and CDR2 is YSYEKL. Trimming took off 2 bases at V and 0 bases at J, with 1 base between the two ends. The DNA for the CDR3 is TGCGCCAGCAGCCAATTGAACACTGAAGCTTTCTTT. This translates into CASSQLNTEAFF.

This chain links TRBV5-1 with TRBJ1-1; D is undetermined. V lost 2 bases to trimming and J lost 3 bases, with 17 bases between them. This CDR3 comprises 16 residues. Germline CDR1 and CDR2: SGHRS and YFSETQ. For the CDR3, the DNA is TGCGCCAGCAGCTTTTCCGAACCTTGGGGATACACTGAAGCTTTCTTT. Its translation: CASSFSEPWGYTEAFF.

This clonotype occurred many times. The V and J genes are TRBV2 and TRBJ2-3; D unclear. The CDR3 is 13 amino acids. Germline V gene lookup returns CDR1 SNHLY and CDR2 FYNNEI. V was cut by 4 bases and J by 5 bases, with 10 bases left in between. The CDR3 region is CASSVRYRDTQYF. The CDR3 region has the DNA TGTGCCAGCAGTGTAAGATATCGAGATACGCAGTATTTT.

V is TRBV20-1 and J is TRBJ2-1; D is tentatively TRBD1 or TRBD2 (5 bases each). V dropped 3 bases and J dropped 3 bases, with 12 bases sitting between them. This CDR3 is built from 14 residues. Per the germline V gene, CDR1 is DFQATT and CDR2 is SNEGSKA (reference sequence). The CDR3 loop reads CSARRRGFYNEQFF. The CDR3 DNA follows: TGCAGTGCTAGGCGACGGGGCTTCTACAATGAGCAGTTCTTC.

A few counts support this clonotype. The rearrangement links TRBV20-1 to TRBJ2-2; D remains unclear. Germline V lookup: CDR1 DFQATT, CDR2 SNEGSKA (reference sequence). This CDR3 comprises 16 residues. V lost 5 bases and J lost 1, with 17 bases in between. CDR3 sequence reads: CSAWSPLGQNTGELFF. In DNA form, the CDR3 reads TGCAGTGCTTGGAGCCCCCTCGGGCAGAACACCGGGGAGCTGTTTTTT.

The rearrangement links TRBV20-1 to TRBJ2-7; D not certain. The CDR3 is 13 amino acids. V gave up 2 bases and J gave up 0 bases, with 8 bases separating them. Germline CDR1 and CDR2: DFQATT and SNEGSKA (reference sequence). The DNA for the CDR3 is TGCAGTGCTAGACTCGGCAGCTCCTACGAGCAGTACTTC. The encoded protein is CSARLGSSYEQYF.